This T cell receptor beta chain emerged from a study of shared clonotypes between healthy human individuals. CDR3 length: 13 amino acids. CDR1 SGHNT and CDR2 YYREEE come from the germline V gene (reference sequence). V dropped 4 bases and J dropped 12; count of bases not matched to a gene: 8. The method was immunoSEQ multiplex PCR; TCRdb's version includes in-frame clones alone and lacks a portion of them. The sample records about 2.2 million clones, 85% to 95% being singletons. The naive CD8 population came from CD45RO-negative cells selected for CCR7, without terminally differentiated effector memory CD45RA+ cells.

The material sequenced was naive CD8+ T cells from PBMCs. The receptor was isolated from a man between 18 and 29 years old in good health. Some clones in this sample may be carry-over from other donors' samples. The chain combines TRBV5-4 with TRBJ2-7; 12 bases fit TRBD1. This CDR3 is CASSLGTGGVPYF. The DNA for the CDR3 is TGTGCCAGCAGCCTGGGGACAGGGGGCGTACCGTACTTC. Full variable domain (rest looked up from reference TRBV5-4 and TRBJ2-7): ETGVTQSPTHLIKTRGQQVTLRCSSQSGHNTVSWYQQALGQGPQFIFQYYREEENGRGNFPPRFSGLQFPNYSSELNVNALELDDSALYLCASSLGTGGVPYFGPGTRLTVT.